The sequence of this T cell receptor beta chain was determined in a study of T cell responses to AZD1222 COVID-19 vaccine. The data were produced by immunoSEQ multiplex PCR, yet TCRdb's version contains in-frame clones alone and is incomplete. The data contain 25,000 to 35,000 clones, roughly nine tenths of them singletons. Germline CDR1 SGHRS, CDR2 YFSETQ. Trimming removed 4 bases from V and 9 bases from J, with 17 bases in between. The CDR3 has 14 amino acids. The sequence was obtained from an adult in good health. V is TRBV5-1 and J is TRBJ2-1; D is possibly TRBD2 (5 bases). This specimen was peripheral blood, taken on day 0 of AZD1222 vaccination. Here the CDR3 DNA reads TGCGCCAGCAGCGTTGGAATACTAGTCGCTGAGCAGTTCTTC. This translates into CASSVGILVAEQFF. The variable domain in full, with the rest retrieved from reference TRBV5-1 and TRBJ2-1, is KAGVTQTPRYLIKTRGQQVTLSCSPISGHRSVSWYQQTPGQGLQFLFEYFSETQRNKGNFPGRFSGRQFSNSRSEMNVSTLELGDSALYLCASSVGILVAEQFFGPGTRLTVL.